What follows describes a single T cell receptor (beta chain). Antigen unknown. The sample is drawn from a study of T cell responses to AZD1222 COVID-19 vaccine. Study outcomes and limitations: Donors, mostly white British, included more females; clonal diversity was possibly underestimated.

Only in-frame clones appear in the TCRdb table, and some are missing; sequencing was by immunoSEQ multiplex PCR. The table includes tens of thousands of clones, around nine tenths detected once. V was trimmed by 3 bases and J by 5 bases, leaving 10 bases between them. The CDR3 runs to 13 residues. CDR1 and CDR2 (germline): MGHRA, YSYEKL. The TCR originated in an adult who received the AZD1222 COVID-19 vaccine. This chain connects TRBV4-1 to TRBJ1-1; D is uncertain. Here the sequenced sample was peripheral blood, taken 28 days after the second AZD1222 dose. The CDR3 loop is CASSQGRRTEAFF. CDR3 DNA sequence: TGCGCCAGCAGCCAGGGGAGAAGGACTGAAGCTTTCTTT.